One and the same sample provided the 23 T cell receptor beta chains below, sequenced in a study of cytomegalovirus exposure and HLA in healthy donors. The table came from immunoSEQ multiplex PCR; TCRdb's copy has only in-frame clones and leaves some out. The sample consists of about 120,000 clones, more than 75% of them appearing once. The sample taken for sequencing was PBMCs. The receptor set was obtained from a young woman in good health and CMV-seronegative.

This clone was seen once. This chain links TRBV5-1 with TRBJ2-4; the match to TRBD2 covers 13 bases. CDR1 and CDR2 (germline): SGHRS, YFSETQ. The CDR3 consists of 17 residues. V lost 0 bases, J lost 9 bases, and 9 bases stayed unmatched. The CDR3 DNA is TGCGCCAGCAGCTTGGATAGGACTAGCGGGGGCTGGGGCATTCAGTACTTC. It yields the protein CASSLDRTSGGWGIQYF. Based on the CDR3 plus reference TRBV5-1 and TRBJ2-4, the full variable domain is KAGVTQTPRYLIKTRGQQVTLSCSPISGHRSVSWYQQTPGQGLQFLFEYFSETQRNKGNFPGRFSGRQFSNSRSEMNVSTLELGDSALYLCASSLDRTSGGWGIQYFGAGTRLSVL.

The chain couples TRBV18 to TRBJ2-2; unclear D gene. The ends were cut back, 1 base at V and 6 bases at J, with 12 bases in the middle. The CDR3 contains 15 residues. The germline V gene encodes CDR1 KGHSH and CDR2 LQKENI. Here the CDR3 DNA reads TGTGCCAGCTCACCACTCTCCTCCGGGTCCGGGGAGCTGTTTTTT. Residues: CASSPLSSGSGELFF.

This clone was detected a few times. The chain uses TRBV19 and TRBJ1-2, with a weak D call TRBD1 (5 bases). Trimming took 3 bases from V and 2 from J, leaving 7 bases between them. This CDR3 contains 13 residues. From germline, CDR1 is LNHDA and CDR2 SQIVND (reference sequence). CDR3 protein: CASSIPGNYGYTF. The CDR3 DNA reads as TGTGCCAGTAGTATCCCAGGGAACTATGGCTACACCTTC.

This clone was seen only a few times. The CDR3 region has the DNA TGCGCCAGCAGTCGAAGAACCGGGACAGATAGCATGAACACTGAAGCTTTCTTT. Protein sequence: CASSRRTGTDSMNTEAFF. The V and J genes are TRBV23-1 and TRBJ1-1; 7 bases are a match to TRBD1. TRBV23-1 is marked as an open reading frame, function uncertain. Germline trimming cut 4 bases from V and 0 bases from J; bases unmatched to any gene: 14. CDR3 length equals 18 residues.

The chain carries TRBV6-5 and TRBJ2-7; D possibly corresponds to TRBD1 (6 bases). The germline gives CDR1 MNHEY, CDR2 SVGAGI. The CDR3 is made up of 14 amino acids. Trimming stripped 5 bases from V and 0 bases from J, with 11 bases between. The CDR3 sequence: CASSVDRNSYEQYF. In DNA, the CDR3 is TGTGCCAGCAGTGTAGACAGGAACTCCTACGAGCAGTACTTC.

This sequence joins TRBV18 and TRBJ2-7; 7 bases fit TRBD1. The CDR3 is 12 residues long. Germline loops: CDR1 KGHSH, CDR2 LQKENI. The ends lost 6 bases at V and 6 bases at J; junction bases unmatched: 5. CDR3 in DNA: TGTGCCAGCTCGACAGGGAATGGCGAGCAGTACTTC. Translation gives CASSTGNGEQYF.

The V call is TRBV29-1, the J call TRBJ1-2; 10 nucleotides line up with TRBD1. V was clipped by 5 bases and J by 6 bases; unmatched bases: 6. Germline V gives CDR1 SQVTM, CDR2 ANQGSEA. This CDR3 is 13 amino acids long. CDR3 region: CSVSDRGMDGYTF. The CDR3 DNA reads TGCAGCGTTTCGGACAGGGGGATGGATGGCTACACCTTC.

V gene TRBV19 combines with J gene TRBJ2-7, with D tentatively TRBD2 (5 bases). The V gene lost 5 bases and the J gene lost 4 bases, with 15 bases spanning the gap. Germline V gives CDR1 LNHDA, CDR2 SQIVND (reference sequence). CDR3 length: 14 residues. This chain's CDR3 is CASSPEAELYEQYF. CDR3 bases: TGTGCCAGTAGTCCAGAAGCGGAACTGTACGAGCAGTACTTC.

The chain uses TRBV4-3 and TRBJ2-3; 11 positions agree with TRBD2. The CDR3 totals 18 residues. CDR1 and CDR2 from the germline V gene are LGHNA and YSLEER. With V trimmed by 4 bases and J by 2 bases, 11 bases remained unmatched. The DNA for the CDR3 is TGCGCCAGCAGCCTATCGGCTAGCGGGGGGCCTAACACAGATACGCAGTATTTT. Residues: CASSLSASGGPNTDTQYF.

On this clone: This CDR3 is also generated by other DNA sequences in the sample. The CDR3 DNA follows: TGTGCCAGCAGCTTACAGGGGTTCACTGAAGCTTTCTTT. Protein: CASSLQGFTEAFF. V is TRBV7-9 and J is TRBJ1-1, with D possibly being TRBD1 (6 bases). V lost 2 bases and J lost 4, with 8 bases in between. The CDR3 totals 13 residues. Germline V gene data show CDR1 as SEHNR and CDR2 as FQNEAQ (reference sequence).

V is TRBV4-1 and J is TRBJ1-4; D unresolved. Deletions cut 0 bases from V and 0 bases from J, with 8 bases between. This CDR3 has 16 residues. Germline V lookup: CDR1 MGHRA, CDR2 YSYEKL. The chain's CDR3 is CASSQEASATNEKLFF. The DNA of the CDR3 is TGCGCCAGCAGCCAAGAAGCCTCTGCAACTAATGAAAAACTGTTTTTT.

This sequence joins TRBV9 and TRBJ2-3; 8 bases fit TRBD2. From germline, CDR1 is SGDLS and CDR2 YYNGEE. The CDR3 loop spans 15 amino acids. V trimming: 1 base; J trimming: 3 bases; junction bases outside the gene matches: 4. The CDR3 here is CASSVRGGRTDTQYF. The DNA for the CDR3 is TGTGCCAGCAGCGTACGGGGGGGTAGGACAGATACGCAGTATTTT.

DNA of the CDR3: TGTGCCAGCACCAAGGCGGGGCCCATCTTCGGAGTGGAGACCCAGTACTTC. Encoded protein: CASTKAGPIFGVETQYF. This chain uses TRBV7-9 with TRBJ2-5; D perhaps matches TRBD2 (6 bases). CDR3 length: 17 amino acids. V shed 7 bases and J shed 5 bases, with 26 bases lying between them. CDR1 SEHNR and CDR2 FQNEAQ come from the germline V gene (reference sequence). The entire variable domain, with the rest obtained from reference TRBV7-9 and TRBJ2-5, is as follows: DTGVSQNPRHKITKRGQNVTFRCDPISEHNRLYWYRQTLGQGPEFLTYFQNEAQLEKSRLLSDRFSAERPKGSFSTLEIQRTEQGDSAMYLCASTKAGPIFGVETQYFGPGTRLLVL.

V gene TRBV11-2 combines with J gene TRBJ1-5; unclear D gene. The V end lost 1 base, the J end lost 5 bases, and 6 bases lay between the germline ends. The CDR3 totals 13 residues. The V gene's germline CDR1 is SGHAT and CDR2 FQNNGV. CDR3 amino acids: CASSLAPDQPQHF. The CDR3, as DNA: TGTGCCAGCAGCTTAGCTCCCGATCAGCCCCAGCATTTT. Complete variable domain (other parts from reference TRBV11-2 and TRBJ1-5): EAGVAQSPRYKIIEKRQSVAFWCNPISGHATLYWYQQILGQGPKLLIQFQNNGVVDDSQLPKDRFSAERLKGVDSTLKIQPAKLEDSAVYLCASSLAPDQPQHFGDGTRLSIL.

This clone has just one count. The CDR3 is CASKGQGYNEQFF. The CDR3, as DNA: TGTGCCAGCAAGGGACAGGGGTACAATGAGCAGTTCTTC. The gene calls are TRBV2 and TRBJ2-1; 10 bases match TRBD1. The CDR3 spans 13 residues. Germline loops: CDR1 SNHLY, CDR2 FYNNEI. V was clipped by 7 bases and J by 4 bases; unmatched bases: 1.

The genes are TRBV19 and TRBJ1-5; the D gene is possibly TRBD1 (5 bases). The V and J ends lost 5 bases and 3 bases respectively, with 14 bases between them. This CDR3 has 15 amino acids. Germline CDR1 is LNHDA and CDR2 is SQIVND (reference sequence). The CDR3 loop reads CASSLGGTHNQPQHF. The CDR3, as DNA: TGTGCCAGTAGTTTGGGGGGGACCCACAATCAGCCCCAGCATTTT.

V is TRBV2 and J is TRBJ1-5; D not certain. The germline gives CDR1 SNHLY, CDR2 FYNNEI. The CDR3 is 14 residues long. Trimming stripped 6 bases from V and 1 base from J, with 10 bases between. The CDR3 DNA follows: TGTGCCAGCAGGGCAGGCATCAGCAATCAGCCCCAGCATTTT. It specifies CASRAGISNQPQHF.

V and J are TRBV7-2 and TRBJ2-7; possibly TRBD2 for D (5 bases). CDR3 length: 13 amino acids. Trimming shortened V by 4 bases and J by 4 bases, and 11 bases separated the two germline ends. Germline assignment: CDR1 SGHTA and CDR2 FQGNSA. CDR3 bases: TGTGCCAGCAGCTATCTTCGGGGTTACGAGCAGTACTTC. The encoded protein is CASSYLRGYEQYF.

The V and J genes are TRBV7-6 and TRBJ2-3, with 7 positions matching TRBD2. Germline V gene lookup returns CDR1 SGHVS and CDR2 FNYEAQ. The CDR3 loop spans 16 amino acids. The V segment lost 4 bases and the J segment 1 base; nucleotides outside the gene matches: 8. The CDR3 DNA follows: TGTGCCAGCAGCTCCGTGACTAGCAGGGGCACAGATACGCAGTATTTT. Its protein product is CASSSVTSRGTDTQYF. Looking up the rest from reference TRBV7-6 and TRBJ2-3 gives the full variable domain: GAGVSQSPRYKVTKRGQDVALRCDPISGHVSLYWYRQALGQGPEFLTYFNYEAQQDKSGLPNDRFSAERPEGSISTLTIQRTEQRDSAMYRCASSSVTSRGTDTQYFGPGTRLTVL.

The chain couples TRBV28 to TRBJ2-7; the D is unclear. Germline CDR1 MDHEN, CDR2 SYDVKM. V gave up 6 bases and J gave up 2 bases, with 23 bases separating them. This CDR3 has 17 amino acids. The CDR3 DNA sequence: TGTGCCAGCAGACAGCAACCCAAGAGCCTATTGGCCTACGAGCAGTACTTC. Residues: CASRQQPKSLLAYEQYF. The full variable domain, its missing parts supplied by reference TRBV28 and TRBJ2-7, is DVKVTQSSRYLVKRTGEKVFLECVQDMDHENMFWYRQDPGLGLRLIYFSYDVKMKEKGDIPEGYSVSREKKERFSLILESASTNQTSMYLCASRQQPKSLLAYEQYFGPGTRLTVT.

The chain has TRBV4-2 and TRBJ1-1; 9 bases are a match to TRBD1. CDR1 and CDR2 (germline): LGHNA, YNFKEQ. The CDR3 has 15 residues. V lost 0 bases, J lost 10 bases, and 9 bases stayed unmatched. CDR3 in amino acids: CASSQEGGGQGRAFF. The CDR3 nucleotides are TGTGCCAGCAGCCAAGAGGGAGGGGGACAGGGACGAGCTTTCTTT.

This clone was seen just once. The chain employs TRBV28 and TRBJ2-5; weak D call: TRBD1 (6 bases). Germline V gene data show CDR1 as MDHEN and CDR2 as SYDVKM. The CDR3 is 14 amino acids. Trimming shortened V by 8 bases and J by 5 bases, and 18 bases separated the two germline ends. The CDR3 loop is CASSRGGEGETQYF. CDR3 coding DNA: TGTGCCAGCTCCAGGGGCGGCGAGGGGGAGACCCAGTACTTC.

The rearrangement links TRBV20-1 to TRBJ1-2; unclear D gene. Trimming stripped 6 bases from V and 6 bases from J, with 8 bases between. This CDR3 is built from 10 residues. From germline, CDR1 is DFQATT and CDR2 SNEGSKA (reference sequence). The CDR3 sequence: CSARMNGYTF. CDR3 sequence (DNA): TGCAGTGCCAGGATGAATGGCTACACCTTC.